This T cell receptor beta chain originates from a study of blood T cell repertoires in COVID-19. Study context: Donors in the United States, Italy and Spain gave samples during acute or convalescent COVID-19. T cells, B-cell-depleted T cells, or PBMCs provided the cDNA or gDNA that served as material.

Germline trimming cut 6 bases from V and 6 bases from J; bases unmatched to any gene: 11. Per germline, CDR1 MNHEY and CDR2 SVGAGI. CDR3 size: 15 residues. Source study methods: Amplification from reference gene primers served as the basis for estimated nucleated cell counts. Sequencing was performed with immunoSEQ multiplex PCR; in TCRdb, only in-frame clones are kept and a portion is missing. V, J and clone size reflect that table, while D and trimming were determined from the DNA. Among 130,000 or so clones, just under 85% were seen once, and the ten largest hold approximately 3%. The sequence derives from a woman older than 75 with acute or convalescent COVID-19. What was sequenced was peripheral blood. The gene calls are TRBV6-5 and TRBJ1-2; 9 bases are a match to TRBD1. The CDR3: CASSTTGGSLNGYTF. The DNA of the CDR3 is TGTGCCAGCAGCACCACAGGGGGCTCTTTGAATGGCTACACCTTC.